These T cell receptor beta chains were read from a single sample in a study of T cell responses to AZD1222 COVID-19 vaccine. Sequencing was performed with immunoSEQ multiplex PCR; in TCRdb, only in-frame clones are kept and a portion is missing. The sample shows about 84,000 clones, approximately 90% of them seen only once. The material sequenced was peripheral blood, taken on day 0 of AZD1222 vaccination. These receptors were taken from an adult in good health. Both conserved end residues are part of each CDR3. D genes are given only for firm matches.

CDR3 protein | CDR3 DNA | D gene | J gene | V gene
CASGSPAENTGELFF | TGTGCTAGTGGTTCCCCGGCGGAGAACACCGGGGAGCTGTTTTTT | . | TRBJ2-2 | TRBV12-5
CASSLVGGQDTGELFF | TGTGCCAGCAGCTTAGTCGGTGGACAAGACACCGGGGAGCTGTTTTTT | . | TRBJ2-2 | TRBV7-8
CASSPRYSEKLFF | TGTGCCAGCTCACCCCGATACAGTGAAAAACTGTTTTTT | . | TRBJ1-4 | TRBV18
CASGSGRFETQYF | TGTGCCAGCGGCAGCGGGAGGTTTGAGACCCAGTACTTC | TRBD2 | TRBJ2-5 | TRBV12-3/TRBV12-4
CASSHRGRGFQNTEAFF | TGTGCCAGCAGCCACCGCGGCAGGGGCTTTCAAAACACTGAAGCTTTCTTT | . | TRBJ1-1 | TRBV3-1/TRBV3-2
CASSSGLAGGQGVF | TGCGCCAGCAGCTCGGGACTAGCGGGAGGCCAGGGAGTCTTC | TRBD2 | TRBJ2-1 | TRBV5-1
CASSLRAGERTDTQYF | TGTGCCAGCAGCCTACGAGCGGGAGAGCGGACAGATACGCAGTATTTT | TRBD2 | TRBJ2-3 | TRBV4-2
CASSPGDRDEQFF | TGTGCCAGTAGTCCGGGGGACAGAGATGAGCAGTTCTTC | . | TRBJ2-1 | TRBV19
CASRGASYNEQFF | TGCGCCAGCAGGGGGGCTTCCTACAATGAGCAGTTCTTC | . | TRBJ2-1 | TRBV5-1
CASSQAGLMNTGELFF | TGTGCCAGCAGCCAAGCGGGACTAATGAACACCGGGGAGCTGTTTTTT | TRBD2 | TRBJ2-2 | TRBV2
CASGEGVATSTDTQYF | TGCGCCAGCGGCGAGGGGGTGGCGACGAGCACAGATACGCAGTATTTT | . | TRBJ2-3 | TRBV5-1
CSVADSLTLPQHF | TGCAGCGTCGCGGACAGCCTCACATTGCCCCAGCATTTT | . | TRBJ1-5 | TRBV29-1
CAWRISVSARAFF | TGTGCCTGGAGAATCAGCGTTTCGGCGAGAGCTTTCTTT | . | TRBJ1-1 | TRBV30
CASSPSTSGNSDTQYF | TGCGCCAGCAGCCCTTCGACTAGCGGGAACTCGGATACGCAGTATTTT | TRBD2 | TRBJ2-3 | TRBV4-1